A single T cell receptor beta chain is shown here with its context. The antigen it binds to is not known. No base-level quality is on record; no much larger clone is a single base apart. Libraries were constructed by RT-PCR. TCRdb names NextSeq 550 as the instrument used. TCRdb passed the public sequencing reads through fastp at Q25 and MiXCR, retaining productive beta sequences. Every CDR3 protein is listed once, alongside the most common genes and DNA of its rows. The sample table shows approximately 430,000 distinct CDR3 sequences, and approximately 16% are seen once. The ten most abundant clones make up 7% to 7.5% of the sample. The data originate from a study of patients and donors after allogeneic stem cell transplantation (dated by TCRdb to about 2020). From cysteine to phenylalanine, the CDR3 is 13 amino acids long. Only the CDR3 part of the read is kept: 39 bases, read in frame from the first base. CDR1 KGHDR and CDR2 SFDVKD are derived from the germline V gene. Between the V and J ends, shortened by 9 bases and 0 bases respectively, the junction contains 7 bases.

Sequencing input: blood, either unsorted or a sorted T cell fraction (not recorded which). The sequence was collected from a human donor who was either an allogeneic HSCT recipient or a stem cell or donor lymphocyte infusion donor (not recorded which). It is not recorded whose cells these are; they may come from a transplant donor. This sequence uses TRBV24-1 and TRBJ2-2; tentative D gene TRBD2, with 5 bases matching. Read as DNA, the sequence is TGTGCCACCCGGGGAGCGAACACCGGGGAGCTGTTTTTT. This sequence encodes CATRGANTGELFF.